This entry is about one TCR beta chain. The CDR3 is 16 amino acids. Germline CDR1 reads SGHRS; CDR2 reads YFSETQ. J lost 0 bases, V lost 3 bases, and 6 bases had no gene match. The repertoire was sequenced with immunoSEQ multiplex PCR; TCRdb's copy has only in-frame clones and lacks some. The sample holds about 270,000 clones, roughly 84% seen once. This sample is drawn from a study of blood T cell repertoires in COVID-19. This TCR was sampled from a human donor in a cohort sampled during active COVID-19. The gene calls are TRBV5-1 and TRBJ1-1; 9 bases line up with TRBD1. The sample comprised peripheral blood. This CDR3 reads CASSWGGQGMNTEAFF. The CDR3, as DNA: TGCGCCAGCAGCTGGGGCGGACAGGGGATGAACACTGAAGCTTTCTTT.